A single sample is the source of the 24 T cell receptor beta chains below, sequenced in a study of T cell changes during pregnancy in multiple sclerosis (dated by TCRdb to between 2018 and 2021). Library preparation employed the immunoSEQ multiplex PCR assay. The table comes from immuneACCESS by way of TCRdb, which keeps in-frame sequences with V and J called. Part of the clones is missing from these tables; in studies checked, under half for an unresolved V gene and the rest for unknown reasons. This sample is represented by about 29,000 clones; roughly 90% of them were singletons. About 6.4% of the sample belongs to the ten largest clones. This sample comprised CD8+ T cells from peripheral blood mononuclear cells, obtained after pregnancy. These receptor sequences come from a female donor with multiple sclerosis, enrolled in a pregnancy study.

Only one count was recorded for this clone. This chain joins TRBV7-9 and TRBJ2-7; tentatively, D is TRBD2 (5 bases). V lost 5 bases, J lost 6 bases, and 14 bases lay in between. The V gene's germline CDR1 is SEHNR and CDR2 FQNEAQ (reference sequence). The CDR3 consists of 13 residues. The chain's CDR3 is CASSPKTRLEQYF. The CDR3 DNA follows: TGTGCCAGCAGCCCAAAAACTAGGCTCGAGCAGTACTTC.

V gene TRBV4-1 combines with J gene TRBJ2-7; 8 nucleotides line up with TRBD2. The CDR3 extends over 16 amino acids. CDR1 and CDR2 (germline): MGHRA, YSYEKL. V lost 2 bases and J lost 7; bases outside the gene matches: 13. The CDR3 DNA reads TGCGCCAGCAGCCAAACGATCGGACTAGCACCAGGGGAGCAGTACTTC. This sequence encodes CASSQTIGLAPGEQYF.

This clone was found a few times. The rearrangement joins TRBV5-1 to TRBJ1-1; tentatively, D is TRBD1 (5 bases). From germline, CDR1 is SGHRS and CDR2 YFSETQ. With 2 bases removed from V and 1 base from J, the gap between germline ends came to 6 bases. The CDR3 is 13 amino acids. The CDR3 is CASSLQENTEAFF. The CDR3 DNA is TGCGCCAGCAGCTTACAGGAGAACACTGAAGCTTTCTTT.

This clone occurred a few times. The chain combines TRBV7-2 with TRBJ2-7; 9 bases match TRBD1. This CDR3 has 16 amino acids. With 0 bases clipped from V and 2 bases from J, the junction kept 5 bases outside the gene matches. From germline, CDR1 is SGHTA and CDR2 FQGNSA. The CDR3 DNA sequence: TGTGCCAGCAGCTTAGCCTCCGGGACAGGGACCTACGAGCAGTACTTC. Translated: CASSLASGTGTYEQYF.

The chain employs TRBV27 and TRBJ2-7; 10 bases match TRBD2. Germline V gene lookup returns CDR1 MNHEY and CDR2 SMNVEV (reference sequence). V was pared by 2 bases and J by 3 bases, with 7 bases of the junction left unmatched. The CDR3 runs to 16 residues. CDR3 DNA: TGTGCCAGCAGTTTAACGCCTAGCGGGAGATTCTACGAGCAGTACTTC. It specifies CASSLTPSGRFYEQYF.

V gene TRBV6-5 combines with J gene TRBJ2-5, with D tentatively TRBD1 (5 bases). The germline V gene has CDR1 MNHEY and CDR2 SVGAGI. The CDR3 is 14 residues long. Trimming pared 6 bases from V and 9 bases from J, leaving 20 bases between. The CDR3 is CASSILKGAGAQYF. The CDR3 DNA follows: TGTGCCAGCAGCATCCTTAAAGGGGCTGGGGCCCAGTACTTC.

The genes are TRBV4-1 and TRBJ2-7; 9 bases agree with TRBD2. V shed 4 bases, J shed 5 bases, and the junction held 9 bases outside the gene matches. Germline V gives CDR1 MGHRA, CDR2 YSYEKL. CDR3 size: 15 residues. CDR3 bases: TGCGCCAGCAGCCCTCGGCGGGAGGGAAAGGACGAGCAGTACTTC. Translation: CASSPRREGKDEQYF.

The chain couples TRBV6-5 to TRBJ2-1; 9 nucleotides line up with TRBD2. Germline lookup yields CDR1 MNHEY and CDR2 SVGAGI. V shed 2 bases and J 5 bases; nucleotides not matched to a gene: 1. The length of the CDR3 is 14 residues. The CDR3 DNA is TGTGCCAGCAGTTACATAGCGGGGGACAATGAGCAGTTCTTC. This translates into CASSYIAGDNEQFF.

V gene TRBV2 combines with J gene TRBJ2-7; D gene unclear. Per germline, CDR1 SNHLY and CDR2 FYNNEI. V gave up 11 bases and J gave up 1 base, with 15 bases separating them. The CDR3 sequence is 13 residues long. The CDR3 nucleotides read TGTGCCGTCAAAGGCGGCCCTTCCTACGAGCAGTACTTC. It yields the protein CAVKGGPSYEQYF.

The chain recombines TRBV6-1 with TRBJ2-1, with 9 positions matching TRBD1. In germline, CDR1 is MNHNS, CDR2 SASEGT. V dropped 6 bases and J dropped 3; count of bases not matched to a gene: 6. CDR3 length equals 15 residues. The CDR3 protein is CASSPGTGIYNEQFF. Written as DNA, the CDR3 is TGTGCCAGCAGCCCCGGGACAGGGATCTACAATGAGCAGTTCTTC.

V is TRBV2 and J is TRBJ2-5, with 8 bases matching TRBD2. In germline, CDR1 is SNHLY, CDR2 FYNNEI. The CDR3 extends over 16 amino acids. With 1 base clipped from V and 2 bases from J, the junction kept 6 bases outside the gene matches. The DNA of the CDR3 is TGTGCCAGCAGTGAAGGGGTCACGGGAGGGCAAGAGACCCAGTACTTC. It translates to CASSEGVTGGQETQYF. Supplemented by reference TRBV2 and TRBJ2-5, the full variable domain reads EPEVTQTPSHQVTQMGQEVILRCVPISNHLYFYWYRQILGQKVEFLVSFYNNEISEKSEIFDDQFSVERPDGSNFTLKIRSTKLEDSAMYFCASSEGVTGGQETQYFGPGTRLLVL.

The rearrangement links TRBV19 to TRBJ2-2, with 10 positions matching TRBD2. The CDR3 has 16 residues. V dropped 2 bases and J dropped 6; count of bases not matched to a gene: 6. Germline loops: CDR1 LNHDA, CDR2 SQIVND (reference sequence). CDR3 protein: CASSIKAGGPSGELFF. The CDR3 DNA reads TGTGCCAGTAGTATAAAAGCGGGAGGGCCTTCCGGGGAGCTGTTTTTT.

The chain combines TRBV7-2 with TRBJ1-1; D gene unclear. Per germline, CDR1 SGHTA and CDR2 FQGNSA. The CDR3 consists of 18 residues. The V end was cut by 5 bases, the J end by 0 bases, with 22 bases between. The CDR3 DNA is TGTGCCAGCAGCCGAGGGTGGACGGACGATCTTATGAACACTGAAGCTTTCTTT. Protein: CASSRGWTDDLMNTEAFF.

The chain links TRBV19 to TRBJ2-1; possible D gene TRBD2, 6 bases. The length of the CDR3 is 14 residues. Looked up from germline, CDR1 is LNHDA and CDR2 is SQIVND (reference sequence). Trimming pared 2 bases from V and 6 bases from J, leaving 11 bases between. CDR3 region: CASSILLAPNEQFF. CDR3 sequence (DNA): TGTGCCAGTAGTATACTACTAGCCCCCAATGAGCAGTTCTTC. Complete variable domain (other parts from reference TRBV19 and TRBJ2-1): DGGITQSPKYLFRKEGQNVTLSCEQNLNHDAMYWYRQDPGQGLRLIYYSQIVNDFQKGDIAEGYSVSREKKESFPLTVTSAQKNPTAFYLCASSILLAPNEQFFGPGTRLTVL.

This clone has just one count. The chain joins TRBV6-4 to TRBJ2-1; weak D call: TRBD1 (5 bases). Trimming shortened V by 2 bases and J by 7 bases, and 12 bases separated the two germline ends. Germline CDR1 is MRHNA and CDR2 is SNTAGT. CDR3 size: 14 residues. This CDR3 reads CASSDGAGENEQFF. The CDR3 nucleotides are TGTGCCAGCAGTGACGGGGCAGGCGAGAATGAGCAGTTCTTC.

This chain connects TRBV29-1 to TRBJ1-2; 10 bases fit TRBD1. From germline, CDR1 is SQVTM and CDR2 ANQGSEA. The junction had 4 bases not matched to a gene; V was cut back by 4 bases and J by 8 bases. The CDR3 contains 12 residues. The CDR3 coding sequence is TGCAGCGTTGTTGAGACAGGGGGCGGCTACACCTTC. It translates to CSVVETGGGYTF.

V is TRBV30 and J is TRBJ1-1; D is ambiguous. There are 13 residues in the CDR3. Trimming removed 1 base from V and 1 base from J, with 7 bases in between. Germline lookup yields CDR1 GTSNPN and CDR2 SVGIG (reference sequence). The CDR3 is CAWSDPGNTEAFF. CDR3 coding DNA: TGTGCCTGGAGTGACCCAGGGAACACTGAAGCTTTCTTT. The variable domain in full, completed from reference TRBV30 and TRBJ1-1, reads SQTIHQWPATLVQPVGSPLSLECTVEGTSNPNLYWYRQAAGRGLQLLFYSVGIGQISSEVPQNLSASRPQDRQFILSSKKLLLSDSGFYLCAWSDPGNTEAFFGQGTRLTVV.

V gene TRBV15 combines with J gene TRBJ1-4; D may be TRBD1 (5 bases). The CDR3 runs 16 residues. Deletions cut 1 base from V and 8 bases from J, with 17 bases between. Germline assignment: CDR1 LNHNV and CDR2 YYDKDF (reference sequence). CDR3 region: CATSRVHDWGGEKLFF. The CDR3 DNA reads TGTGCCACCAGCAGAGTCCATGACTGGGGGGGGGAAAAACTGTTTTTT.

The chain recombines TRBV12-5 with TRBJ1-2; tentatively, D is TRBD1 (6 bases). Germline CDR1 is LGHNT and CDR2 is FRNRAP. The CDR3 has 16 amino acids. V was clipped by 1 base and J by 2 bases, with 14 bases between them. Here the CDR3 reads CASGLEGGALNYGYTF. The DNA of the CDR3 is TGTGCTAGTGGTTTGGAAGGGGGGGCACTAAACTATGGCTACACCTTC. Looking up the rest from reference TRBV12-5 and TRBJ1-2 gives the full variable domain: DARVTQTPRHKVTEMGQEVTMRCQPILGHNTVFWYRQTMMQGLELLAYFRNRAPLDDSGMPKDRFSAEMPDATLATLKIQPSEPRDSAVYFCASGLEGGALNYGYTFGSGTRLTVV.

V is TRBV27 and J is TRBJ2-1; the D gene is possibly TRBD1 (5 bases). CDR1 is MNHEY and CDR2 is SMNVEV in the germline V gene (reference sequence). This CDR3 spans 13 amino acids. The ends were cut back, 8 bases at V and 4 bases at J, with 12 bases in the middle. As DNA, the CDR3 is TGTGCCAGCGCCATAGGGGAATACAATGAGCAGTTCTTC. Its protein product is CASAIGEYNEQFF.

The CDR3 loop reads CASSLTGTGVGYTF. The CDR3 bases are TGTGCCAGCAGTCTAACCGGGACAGGCGTTGGCTACACCTTC. This rearrangement joins TRBV28 to TRBJ1-2; 8 positions match TRBD1. This CDR3 region has 14 residues. Germline CDR1 MDHEN, CDR2 SYDVKM. V was clipped by 5 bases and J by 7 bases; unmatched bases: 9.

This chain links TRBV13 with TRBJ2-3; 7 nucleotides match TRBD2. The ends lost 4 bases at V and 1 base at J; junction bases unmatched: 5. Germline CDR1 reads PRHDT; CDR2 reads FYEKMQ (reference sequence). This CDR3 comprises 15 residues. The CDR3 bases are TGTGCCAGCAGCTCGCGGGAGTCGGGCACAGATACGCAGTATTTT. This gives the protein CASSSRESGTDTQYF.

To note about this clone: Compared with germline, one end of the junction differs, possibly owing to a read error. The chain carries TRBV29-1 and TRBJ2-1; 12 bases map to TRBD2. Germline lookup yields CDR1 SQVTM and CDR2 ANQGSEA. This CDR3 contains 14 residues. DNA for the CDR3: TGCAGCGCCTCACTAGCGGGAGGTCTTCAGCAGGGGATCTTC. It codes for CSASLAGGLQQGIF.

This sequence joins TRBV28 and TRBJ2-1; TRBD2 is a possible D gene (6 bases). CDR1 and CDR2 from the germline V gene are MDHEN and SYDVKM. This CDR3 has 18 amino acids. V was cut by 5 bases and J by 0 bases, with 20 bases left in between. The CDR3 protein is CASSTLAGPSGSYNEQFF. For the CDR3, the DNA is TGTGCCAGCAGTACCCTCGCGGGGCCATCGGGCTCCTACAATGAGCAGTTCTTC.